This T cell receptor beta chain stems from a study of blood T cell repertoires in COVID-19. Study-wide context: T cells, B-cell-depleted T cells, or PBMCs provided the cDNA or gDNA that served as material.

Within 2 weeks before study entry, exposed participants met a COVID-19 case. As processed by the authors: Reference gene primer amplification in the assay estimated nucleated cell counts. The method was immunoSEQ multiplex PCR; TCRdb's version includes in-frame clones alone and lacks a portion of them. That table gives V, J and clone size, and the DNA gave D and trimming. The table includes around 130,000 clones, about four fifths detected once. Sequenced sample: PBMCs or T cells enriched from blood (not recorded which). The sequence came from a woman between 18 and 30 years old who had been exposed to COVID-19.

The CDR3 reads CAISESTGGAGHNYGYTF. The CDR3 bases are TGTGCCATCAGTGAGTCCACAGGGGGCGCTGGTCATAACTATGGCTACACCTTC. This rearrangement joins TRBV10-3 to TRBJ1-2; 9 bases fit TRBD1. V trimming: 0 bases; J trimming: 1 base; junction bases outside the gene matches: 9. CDR1 ENHRY and CDR2 SYGVKD come from the germline V gene. The CDR3 length is 18 residues.